Detailed here is one T cell receptor (beta chain). These data belong to a study of blood T cell repertoires in COVID-19. Study as a whole: COVID-19 samples collected from the United States, Italy and Spain covered acute and convalescent phases.

Germline assignment: CDR1 SGHDN and CDR2 FVKESK. The germline V and J ends were trimmed by 4 bases and 4 bases, with 14 bases remaining between them. This CDR3 has 15 amino acids. Profiled with immunoSEQ multiplex PCR; TCRdb holds only in-frame clones, not every one. The table lists approximately 97,000 clones, approximately 84% of them singletons, with 7.5% to 10% in the top ten. Sample: peripheral blood. This chain links TRBV14 with TRBJ1-3; maybe TRBD1 (6 bases). This sequence was found in a middle-aged man with active or convalescent COVID-19. The CDR3 nucleotides are TGTGCCAGCAGCCGAGTGGCACAGGGAGGAAACACCATATATTTT. Amino acids: CASSRVAQGGNTIYF.